These T cell receptor beta chains were read from a single sample in a study of neurological immune-mediated disorders. TCRdb reprocessed the 5' RACE reads via MiXCR and lists one record per CDR3 protein. The table records roughly 48,000 distinct CDR3 sequences, around 5.3% of them present only once. Input material: CD4+ T cells from blood. These receptors were collected from a young woman with multiple sclerosis. Each CDR3 is given with its conserved first and last residue.

j_gene,v_gene,CDR3aa
TRBJ1-1,TRBV28,CASQPRGESTEAFF
TRBJ2-3,TRBV5-1,CASSATSGRTGFSSTDTQYF
TRBJ2-5,TRBV20-1,CSARALGTGGLYQETQYF
TRBJ1-5,TRBV15,CATSRVEPNQPQHF
TRBJ2-7,TRBV5-1,CASSLGGQRAGEQYF
TRBJ1-1,TRBV14,CASSRQFNTEAFF
TRBJ2-1,TRBV7-9,CASSPPGIHTGDEQFF
TRBJ2-3,TRBV6-6,CASSYRNTDTQYF
TRBJ2-4,TRBV11-2,CASSSLGGKNIQYF
TRBJ2-5,TRBV20-1,CSATPLRHEETQYF
TRBJ2-1,TRBV7-7,CASSRLAGGNHEQFF
TRBJ1-3,TRBV5-1,CASSLGTGPGNTIYF
TRBJ2-1,TRBV14,CASSQRRDNYNEQFF
TRBJ2-7,TRBV7-8,CASSPNIRTGQGTYEQYF
TRBJ2-1,TRBV12-3/TRBV12-4,CASSLGSGPYNEQFF
TRBJ1-2,TRBV18,CASFQSATGESGYTF
TRBJ1-2,TRBV27,CASSKDRGVNYGYTF
TRBJ1-5,TRBV4-1,CASSRQWDFQPQHF
TRBJ2-1,TRBV20-1,CSAWTSGRDNEQFF
TRBJ2-5,TRBV2,CASSEYETQYF
TRBJ2-3,TRBV18,CASSPGEDTQYF
TRBJ1-1,TRBV5-1,CARASMNTEAFF
TRBJ1-2,TRBV12-3/TRBV12-4,CASRSPNGPYGYTF
TRBJ1-1,TRBV10-2,CASRPEMGGSTEAFF
TRBJ2-1,TRBV25-1,CASSESWGGVHEQFF
TRBJ1-2,TRBV25-1,CASSEGQTYGYTF
TRBJ1-1,TRBV12-5,CASGWDRGTEAFF